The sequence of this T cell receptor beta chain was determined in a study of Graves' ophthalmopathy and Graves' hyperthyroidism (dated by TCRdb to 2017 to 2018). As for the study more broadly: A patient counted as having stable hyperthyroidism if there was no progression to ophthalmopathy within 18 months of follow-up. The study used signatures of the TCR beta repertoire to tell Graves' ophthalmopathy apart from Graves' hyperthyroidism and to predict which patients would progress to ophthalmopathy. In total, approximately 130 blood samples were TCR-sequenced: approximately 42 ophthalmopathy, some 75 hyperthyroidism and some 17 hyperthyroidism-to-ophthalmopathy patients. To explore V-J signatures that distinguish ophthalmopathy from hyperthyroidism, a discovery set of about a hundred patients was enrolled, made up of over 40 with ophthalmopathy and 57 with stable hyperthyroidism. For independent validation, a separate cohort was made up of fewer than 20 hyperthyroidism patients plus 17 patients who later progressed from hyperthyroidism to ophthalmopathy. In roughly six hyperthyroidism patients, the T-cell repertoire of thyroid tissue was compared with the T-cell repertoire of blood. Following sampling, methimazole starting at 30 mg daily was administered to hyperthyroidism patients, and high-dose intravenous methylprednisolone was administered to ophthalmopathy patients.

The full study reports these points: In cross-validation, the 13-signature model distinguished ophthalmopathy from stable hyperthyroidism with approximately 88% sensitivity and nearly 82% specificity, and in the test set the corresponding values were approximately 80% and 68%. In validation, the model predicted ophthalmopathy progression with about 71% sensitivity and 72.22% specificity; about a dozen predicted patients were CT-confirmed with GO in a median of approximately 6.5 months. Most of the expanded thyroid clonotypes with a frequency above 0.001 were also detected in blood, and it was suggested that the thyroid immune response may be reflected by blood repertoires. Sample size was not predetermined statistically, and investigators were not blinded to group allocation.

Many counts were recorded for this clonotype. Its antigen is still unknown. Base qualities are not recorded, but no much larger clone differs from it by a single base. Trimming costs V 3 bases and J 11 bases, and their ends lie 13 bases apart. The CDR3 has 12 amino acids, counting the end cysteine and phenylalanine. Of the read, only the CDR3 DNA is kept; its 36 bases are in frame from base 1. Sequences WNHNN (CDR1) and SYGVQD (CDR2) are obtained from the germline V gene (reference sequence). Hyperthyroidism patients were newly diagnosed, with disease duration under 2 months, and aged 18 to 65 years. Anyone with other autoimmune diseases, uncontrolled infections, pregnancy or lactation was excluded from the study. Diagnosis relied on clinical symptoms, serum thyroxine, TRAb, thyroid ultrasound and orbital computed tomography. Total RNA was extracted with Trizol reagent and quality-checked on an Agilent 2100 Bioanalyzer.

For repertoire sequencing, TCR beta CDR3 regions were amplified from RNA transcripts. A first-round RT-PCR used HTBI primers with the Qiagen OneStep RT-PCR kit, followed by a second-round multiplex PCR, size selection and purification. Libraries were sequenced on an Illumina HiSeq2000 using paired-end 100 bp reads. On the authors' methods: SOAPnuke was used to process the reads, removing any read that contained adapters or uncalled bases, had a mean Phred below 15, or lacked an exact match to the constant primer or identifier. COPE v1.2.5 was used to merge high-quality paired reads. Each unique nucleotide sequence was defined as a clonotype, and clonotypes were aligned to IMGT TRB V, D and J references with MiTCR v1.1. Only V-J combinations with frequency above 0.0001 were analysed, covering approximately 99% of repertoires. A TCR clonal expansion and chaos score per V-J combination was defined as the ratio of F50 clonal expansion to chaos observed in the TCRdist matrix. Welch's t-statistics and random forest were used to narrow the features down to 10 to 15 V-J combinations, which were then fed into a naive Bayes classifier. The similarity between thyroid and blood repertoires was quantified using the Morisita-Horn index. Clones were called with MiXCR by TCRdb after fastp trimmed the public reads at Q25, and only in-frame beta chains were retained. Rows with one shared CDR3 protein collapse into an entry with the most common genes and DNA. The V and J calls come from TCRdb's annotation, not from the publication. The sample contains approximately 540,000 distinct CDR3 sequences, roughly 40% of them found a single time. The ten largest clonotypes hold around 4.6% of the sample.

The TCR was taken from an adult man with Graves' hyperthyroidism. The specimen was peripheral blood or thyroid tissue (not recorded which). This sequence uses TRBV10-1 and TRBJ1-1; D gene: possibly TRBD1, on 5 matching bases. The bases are TGCGCCAGCAGTGACCATTCGGAGGGGGCTTTCTTT. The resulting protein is CASSDHSEGAFF.